Given below is one T cell receptor (beta chain) in context. The antigen it binds to is not known. Base qualities were left out, and no much larger clone turns up one base away. The CDR1 and CDR2 encoded by the germline V gene are SGHRS and YFSETQ. A distance of 9 bases separates the germline ends of V and J, which lose 2 bases and 1 base respectively. The CDR3, from cysteine to phenylalanine, totals 14 residues. The read is trimmed to its CDR3 DNA, 42 bases read in frame from base 1. For each enrolled patient, mismatch repair deficiency was established using either polymerase chain reaction or immunohistochemistry. A few patients who responded to pembrolizumab therapy underwent TCR sequencing. In the phase II trial, pembrolizumab PD-1 blockade was tested prospectively in advanced mismatch repair-deficient cancers, no matter which tissue of origin the cancers came from. Serial peripheral blood T cell samples were collected before and at multiple times after starting PD-1 blockade. Blood sampling times were reported as weeks after the first pembrolizumab dose.

The record originates from a study of PD-1 blockade in mismatch repair-deficient tumors (dated 2017 in TCRdb). Background on the whole study: Between late 2013 and September 2016, the trial enrolled over 80 consecutive patients with roughly 13 mismatch repair-deficient cancer types, every one of whom had been previously treated and was progressing. Deep sequencing of TCR CDR3 regions was used to track tumor-associated T cell clones in peripheral blood of patients responding to PD-1 blockade. Results and caveats for the whole study, not just this receptor: Clones residing in the tumor, which were often undetectable in blood before treatment, expanded quickly after pembrolizumab and then contracted, generally before radiologic responses.

Receptor amplification or capture employed the immunoSEQ multiplex PCR assay. What TCRdb holds here is the immuneACCESS table cut down to in-frame rearrangements. Part of the clones is not present; checked against another copy, under half of the missing clones reflect an unresolved V gene, and the others are unexplained. The sample includes 15,000 to 25,000 clones, with over 75% observed a single time. About 1.4% of the sample rests with the top ten. The specimen comprised PBMCs, sampled 52 weeks after starting pembrolizumab. This chain joins TRBV5-1 to TRBJ1-1, with TRBD1 tentatively as D gene (5 bases match). The origin of this receptor is an adult with mismatch repair-deficient cancer. The DNA sequence is TGCGCCAGCAGCTTTTATCAGGGGAACACTGAAGCTTTCTTT. Its translation reads: CASSFYQGNTEAFF.